One sample yielded the 19 T cell receptor beta chains listed below, sequenced in a study of cytomegalovirus exposure and HLA in healthy donors. 60 Vbeta and 13 Jbeta primers were used in PCR. The protocol was immunoSEQ multiplex PCR, while the TCRdb copy is restricted to in-frame clones and leaves out a portion. The data contain roughly 200,000 clones, about 80% of them singletons. The sequencing sample was made of PBMCs. The receptors originated from a man aged 60 to 69 in good health and CMV-seronegative.

The chain is built from TRBV29-1 and TRBJ1-4; 7 nucleotides match TRBD1. The CDR3 extends over 13 amino acids. Unmatched junction bases numbered 3, after V lost 4 bases and J lost 4 bases. Germline lookup yields CDR1 SQVTM and CDR2 ANQGSEA. The CDR3 is CSVGQGNNEKLFF. The CDR3 nucleotides are TGCAGCGTTGGACAGGGTAATAATGAAAAACTGTTTTTT.

The chain combines TRBV6-1 with TRBJ1-5; TRBD1 agrees at 11 bases. V was pared by 5 bases and J by 4 bases, with 1 base of the junction left unmatched. The CDR3 extends over 14 amino acids. Germline V gives CDR1 MNHNS, CDR2 SASEGT. In nucleotides, the CDR3 is TGTGCCAGCAGTAGGGACAGGGGGAATCAGCCCCAGCATTTT. It codes for CASSRDRGNQPQHF.

The chain carries TRBV14 and TRBJ2-5; D is possibly TRBD2 (5 bases). CDR3 length: 16 residues. Between the trimmed V and J ends, which lost 0 bases and 4 bases, there was a span of 15 bases. Germline V gene sequence: CDR1 SGHDN, CDR2 FVKESK. CDR3 residues: CASSQDFRASRETQYF. The DNA of the CDR3 is TGTGCCAGCAGCCAAGACTTTCGGGCTAGCCGAGAGACCCAGTACTTC.

This chain uses TRBV13 with TRBJ2-7; 9 bases align to TRBD1. Germline CDR1 reads PRHDT; CDR2 reads FYEKMQ (reference sequence). This CDR3 is built from 14 residues. The trim removed 6 bases at V and 2 bases at J, leaving 5 bases unmatched. As DNA, the CDR3 is TGTGCCAGCAGTTCGGACAGGGGAGCCTACGAGCAGTACTTC. It translates to CASSSDRGAYEQYF. Using reference TRBV13 and TRBJ2-7 for the parts outside the CDR3, the full variable domain is AAGVIQSPRHLIKEKRETATLKCYPIPRHDTVYWYQQGPGQDPQFLISFYEKMQSDKGSIPDRFSAQQFSDYHSELNMSSLELGDSALYFCASSSDRGAYEQYFGPGTRLTVT.

This chain uses TRBV5-5 with TRBJ1-1; D not resolved. Trimming removed 1 base at V and 1 base at J, with 8 bases between. This CDR3 contains 14 residues. Germline CDR1 and CDR2: SGHKS and YYEKEE (reference sequence). The chain's CDR3 is CASSLRDKNTEAFF. The CDR3 nucleotides are TGTGCCAGCAGCTTGCGTGACAAGAACACTGAAGCTTTCTTT.

This clone was detected a few times. The chain employs TRBV19 and TRBJ2-7; no firm D call. Deletions cut 4 bases from V and 3 bases from J, with 16 bases between. The germline V gene has CDR1 LNHDA and CDR2 SQIVND (reference sequence). The CDR3 totals 15 residues. DNA of the CDR3: TGTGCCAGTAGTAATTGGGTTGCGGATTACTACGAGCAGTACTTC. This sequence encodes CASSNWVADYYEQYF.

This chain links TRBV19 with TRBJ1-4; weak D call: TRBD1 (5 bases). Trimming pared 3 bases from V and 7 bases from J, leaving 15 bases between. The CDR3 is made up of 15 amino acids. Germline V gives CDR1 LNHDA, CDR2 SQIVND (reference sequence). The CDR3 DNA sequence: TGTGCCAGTAGTATTGTCCGGAGGGGTGGTGAAAAACTGTTTTTT. Residues: CASSIVRRGGEKLFF. Complete variable domain (other parts from reference TRBV19 and TRBJ1-4): DGGITQSPKYLFRKEGQNVTLSCEQNLNHDAMYWYRQDPGQGLRLIYYSQIVNDFQKGDIAEGYSVSREKKESFPLTVTSAQKNPTAFYLCASSIVRRGGEKLFFGSGTQLSVL.

The chain recombines TRBV6-4 with TRBJ2-5; 12 nucleotides align to TRBD2. Germline CDR1 is MRHNA and CDR2 is SNTAGT. With 6 bases clipped from V and 5 bases from J, the junction kept 4 bases outside the gene matches. The CDR3 runs to 14 residues. The CDR3 loop reads CASRGLAGIETQYF. CDR3 DNA sequence: TGTGCCAGCAGAGGACTAGCGGGAATCGAGACCCAGTACTTC.

V gene TRBV2 combines with J gene TRBJ1-2; D is possibly TRBD1 (6 bases). Between the trimmed V and J ends, which lost 4 bases and 0 bases, there was a span of 9 bases. This CDR3 has 14 residues. The germline gives CDR1 SNHLY, CDR2 FYNNEI. DNA for the CDR3: TGTGCCAGCAGTGGCAGGGGAGCTAACTATGGCTACACCTTC. Amino acid sequence: CASSGRGANYGYTF.

The chain carries TRBV6-5 and TRBJ2-7, with TRBD1 matching 11 bases. V trimming: 8 bases; J trimming: 6 bases; junction bases outside the gene matches: 12. This CDR3 has 15 amino acids. Germline CDR1 MNHEY, CDR2 SVGAGI. CDR3 nucleotide sequence: TGTGCCAGCTCTCCGAGGCAGGGGACAGGGGGCGAGCAGTACTTC. Protein sequence: CASSPRQGTGGEQYF.

The rearrangement links TRBV28 to TRBJ2-1; TRBD2 matches 7 bases. This CDR3 has 17 residues. The J segment lost 6 bases and the V segment lost 7 bases, leaving 18 bases of the junction unmatched. Germline V gene lookup returns CDR1 MDHEN and CDR2 SYDVKM. The CDR3 region has the DNA TGTGCCAGCACCCCGTTGGGGGAGCGGGAATTGGGCAATGAGCAGTTCTTC. Translated: CASTPLGERELGNEQFF.

The chain combines TRBV15 with TRBJ1-3; the match to TRBD1 covers 8 bases. J lost 2 bases, V lost 3 bases, and 0 bases had no gene match. Germline V lookup: CDR1 LNHNV, CDR2 YYDKDF (reference sequence). The CDR3 runs 14 residues. The CDR3 bases are TGTGCCACCAGCAGGACAGGGGCTGGAAACACCATATATTTT. The encoded protein is CATSRTGAGNTIYF.

The chain uses TRBV6-5 and TRBJ2-5; 9 nucleotides agree with TRBD1. Germline V gene sequence: CDR1 MNHEY, CDR2 SVGAGI. After removal of 6 bases from V and 5 bases from J, the junction contained 7 bases not matched to a gene. This CDR3 is built from 14 residues. CDR3 in DNA: TGTGCCAGCAGCATACAGGGGGCCTGGGAGACCCAGTACTTC. This sequence encodes CASSIQGAWETQYF.

J is TRBJ1-2 and V is TRBV5-6; TRBD1 might be the D (5 bases). The CDR3 length is 14 residues. V lost 6 bases and J lost 4, with 16 bases in between. The germline gives CDR1 SGHDT, CDR2 YYEEEE. The CDR3 loop is CASTPSRQLYGYTF. The CDR3 nucleotides are TGTGCCAGCACACCAAGTCGACAGCTCTATGGCTACACCTTC.

The V call is TRBV7-2, the J call TRBJ1-5; D call uncertain. The CDR3 has 13 residues. The germline CDR1 and CDR2 sequences are SGHTA and FQGNSA. Trimming cost V 5 bases and J 0 bases, with 5 bases left between them. CDR3 nucleotide sequence: TGTGCCAGCAGCCCAGATAGCAATCAGCCCCAGCATTTT. The encoded protein is CASSPDSNQPQHF.

The chain carries TRBV28 and TRBJ2-7; 11 nucleotides agree with TRBD2. The CDR3 is 19 amino acids. CDR1 is MDHEN, CDR2 SYDVKM, per germline. V shed 5 bases and J 2 bases; nucleotides not matched to a gene: 17. CDR3 DNA: TGTGCCAGCAGTGCTAACGTCCGGACTAGCGGGCTTAACCCCTACGAGCAGTACTTC. Protein product: CASSANVRTSGLNPYEQYF.

Comments on this clone: At one end the junction does not follow the germline gene, possibly because of a read error. The chain is built from TRBV7-8 and TRBJ1-5; 7 nucleotides line up with TRBD1. The CDR3 consists of 13 residues. Germline loops: CDR1 SGHVS, CDR2 FQNEAQ. DNA of the CDR3: TGTGCCAGCAGACAGACAGGGTCTCAGCCCCAGAATTTT. This encodes CASRQTGSQPQNF.

V is TRBV18 and J is TRBJ2-6; no clear D gene. Germline values: CDR1 KGHSH, CDR2 LQKENI. Trimming stripped 4 bases from V and 7 bases from J, with 8 bases between. This CDR3 has 13 amino acids. The CDR3 sequence is CASSLESANVLTF. DNA of the CDR3: TGTGCCAGCTCACTAGAGTCAGCCAACGTCCTGACTTTC.

This chain connects TRBV19 to TRBJ2-6; a possible D gene is TRBD1 (5 bases). Trimming left V 6 bases short and J 4 bases short, with 10 bases between. CDR1 LNHDA and CDR2 SQIVND come from the germline V gene (reference sequence). This CDR3 has 14 amino acids. CDR3 in DNA: TGTGCCAGTAGGCTAGGGGCCGGGGCCAACGTCCTGACTTTC. This codes for CASRLGAGANVLTF. The full variable domain, its missing parts supplied by reference TRBV19 and TRBJ2-6, is DGGITQSPKYLFRKEGQNVTLSCEQNLNHDAMYWYRQDPGQGLRLIYYSQIVNDFQKGDIAEGYSVSREKKESFPLTVTSAQKNPTAFYLCASRLGAGANVLTFGAGSRLTVL.